These 10 T cell receptor beta chains were sequenced from one sample in a study of blood T cell repertoires in COVID-19. Data came from immunoSEQ multiplex PCR; TCRdb stores just in-frame clones and leaves some out. This table holds 300,000 or so clones, more than 70% found once. Sequencing was done on a sample of peripheral blood. These receptors were taken from a woman in her fifties or sixties who had recovered from COVID-19.

The chain uses TRBV19 and TRBJ2-1; 10 nucleotides line up with TRBD1. The junction had 6 bases not matched to a gene; V was cut back by 3 bases and J by 7 bases. There are 15 residues in the CDR3. CDR1 LNHDA and CDR2 SQIVND come from the germline V gene (reference sequence). Here the CDR3 DNA reads TGTGCCAGTAGTATTGGGACAGGGGTTTCGAATGAGCAGTTCTTC. Its protein is CASSIGTGVSNEQFF.

This chain connects TRBV6-5 to TRBJ1-1; D is uncertain. This CDR3 contains 14 residues. Germline V gene data show CDR1 as MNHEY and CDR2 as SVGAGI. The V end lost 2 bases, the J end lost 1 base, and 8 bases lay between the germline ends. This chain's CDR3 is CASSYNRPNTEAFF. The CDR3, as DNA: TGTGCCAGCAGTTACAACAGACCGAACACTGAAGCTTTCTTT.

This clone occurred a few times. The chain employs TRBV4-1 and TRBJ1-5; perhaps TRBD1 as D (5 bases). This CDR3 region has 14 residues. Germline loops: CDR1 MGHRA, CDR2 YSYEKL. Trimming pared 2 bases from V and 5 bases from J, leaving 10 bases between. The CDR3 DNA follows: TGCGCCAGCAGCCAATCCTGGGGGGATCAGCCCCAGCATTTT. Protein: CASSQSWGDQPQHF.

The chain uses TRBV12-3 or TRBV12-4 and TRBJ1-2; D gene uncertain. V lost 5 bases and J 0 bases, leaving 4 bases between the germline ends. CDR3 length: 12 residues. DNA for the CDR3: TGTGCCAGCAGTCAAACTAACTATGGCTACACCTTC. It is translated as CASSQTNYGYTF.

V and J are TRBV19 and TRBJ2-7, with 8 bases fitting TRBD1. Trimming took 6 bases from V and 1 from J; bases not matched to a gene: 5. The CDR3 contains 14 residues. In germline, CDR1 is LNHDA, CDR2 SQIVND (reference sequence). Here the CDR3 reads CASRGQATSYEQYF. The CDR3, as DNA: TGTGCCAGTAGGGGACAGGCGACTTCCTACGAGCAGTACTTC.

The chain is built from TRBV19 and TRBJ1-5; D gene unclear. V was clipped by 3 bases and J by 3 bases, with 12 bases between them. The CDR3 has 15 amino acids. Per the germline V gene, CDR1 is LNHDA and CDR2 is SQIVND (reference sequence). The CDR3 loop reads CASSIGGRINQPQHF. In nucleotides, the CDR3 is TGTGCCAGTAGTATTGGAGGGCGGATCAATCAGCCCCAGCATTTT.

V usage is TRBV7-8 and J usage is TRBJ2-3; D possibly corresponds to TRBD1 (5 bases). With 7 bases removed from V and 0 bases from J, the gap between germline ends came to 14 bases. The CDR3 is made up of 15 amino acids. CDR1 and CDR2 from the germline V gene are SGHVS and FQNEAQ. The CDR3 loop reads CASTADTSSTDTQYF. The CDR3 nucleotides read TGTGCCAGCACCGCGGACACATCTAGCACAGATACGCAGTATTTT.

The V call is TRBV12-2, the J call TRBJ1-5; the D call TRBD1 from the table was never checked on the DNA. TRBV12-2 is labeled a pseudogene. CDR3 length: 14 amino acids. CDR3 bases: TGTGCAAGTCGCTTGGGGCAGGGGGATCAGCCCCAGCATTTT. As protein: CASRLGQGDQPQHF.

This clone was seen a few times. The chain couples TRBV1 to TRBJ1-4. TRBV1 is given as a pseudogene. The CDR3 totals 13 residues. This CDR3 is CTSSQKGREKLFF. For the CDR3, the DNA is TGCACCAGCAGCCAGAAGGGGAGGGAAAAACTGTTTTTT.

V usage is TRBV9 and J usage is TRBJ2-7, with a weak D call TRBD2 (6 bases). Trimming removed 0 bases at V and 9 bases at J, with 13 bases between. The germline V gene encodes CDR1 SGDLS and CDR2 YYNGEE. CDR3 size: 13 residues. CDR3 residues: CASSVGVSEGQYF. DNA of the CDR3: TGTGCCAGCAGCGTAGGGGTATCGGAGGGGCAGTACTTC.